This T cell receptor beta chain comes out of a study of blood T cell repertoires in COVID-19. About the study: Acute and convalescent COVID-19 samples came from the United States, Italy and Spain. In each case, the material was cDNA or gDNA derived from T cells, B-cell-depleted T cells, or PBMCs.

V lost 3 bases and J 0 bases, leaving 15 bases between the germline ends. The CDR3 consists of 17 residues. Germline assignment: CDR1 SGHNT and CDR2 YYREEE (reference sequence). In the original processing: Amplifying reference gene primers gave estimates of nucleated cell counts. TCRdb keeps only in-frame clones here, not all; method: immunoSEQ multiplex PCR. V, J and clone size are those of that table, while D and trimming were read from the DNA. The profile shows 300,000 to 400,000 clones, about 91% of them singletons. Seattle patients were enrolled during active infection and followed longitudinally.

The V call is TRBV5-4, the J call TRBJ2-2; D is possibly TRBD2 (7 bases). Sequenced sample: peripheral blood. The sequence derives from a man younger than 40 with COVID-19, enrolled during active disease. In DNA form, the CDR3 reads TGTGCCAGCAGCTGGGGCAGGGGAGGGTCGAACACCGGGGAGCTGTTTTTT. It translates to CASSWGRGGSNTGELFF.